This entry concerns a single T cell receptor beta chain. Investigators profiled TCR beta VDJ and CDR3 from genomic DNA template. TCRdb redid the calling of the reads with MiXCR, one entry per CDR3 protein. The sample holds fewer than 150,000 distinct CDR3 sequences, about 46% seen once. The data originate from a study of CD8+CD57+ T cells in acquired aplastic anemia. There are 17 residues in the CDR3. Looked up from germline, CDR1 is LGHNA and CDR2 is YNFKEQ. V shed 4 bases and J shed 2 bases, with 18 bases lying between them. This receptor was obtained from a human donor in good health, serving as a control. Sequencing used sorted CD4+, CD8+, or CD8+CD57+ T cells (not recorded which) from PBMCs. The chain couples TRBV4-2 to TRBJ2-1; D may be TRBD2 (7 bases). CDR3 bases: TGTGCCAGCAGCCCCATTCCCCGGGGGGCCACCTACAATGAGCAGTTCTTC. It encodes CASSPIPRGATYNEQFF.